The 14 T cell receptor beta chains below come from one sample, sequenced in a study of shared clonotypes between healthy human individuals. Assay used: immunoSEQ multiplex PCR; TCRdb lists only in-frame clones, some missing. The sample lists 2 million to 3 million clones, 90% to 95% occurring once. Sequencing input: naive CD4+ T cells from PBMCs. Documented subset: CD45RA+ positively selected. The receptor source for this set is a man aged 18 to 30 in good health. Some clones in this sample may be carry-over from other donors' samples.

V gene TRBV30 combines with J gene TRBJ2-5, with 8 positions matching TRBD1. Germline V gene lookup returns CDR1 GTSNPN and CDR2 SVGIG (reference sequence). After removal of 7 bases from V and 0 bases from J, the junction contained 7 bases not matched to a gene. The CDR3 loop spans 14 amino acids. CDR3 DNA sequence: TGTGCCTACACGGGACAGGTGTACCAAGAGACCCAGTACTTC. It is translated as CAYTGQVYQETQYF.

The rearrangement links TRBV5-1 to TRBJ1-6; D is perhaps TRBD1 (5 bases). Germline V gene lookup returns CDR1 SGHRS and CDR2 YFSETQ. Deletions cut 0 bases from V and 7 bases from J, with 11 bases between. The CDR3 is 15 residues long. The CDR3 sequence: CASSLAGPENSPLHF. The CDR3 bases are TGCGCCAGCAGCTTGGCGGGGCCAGAAAATTCACCCCTCCACTTT.

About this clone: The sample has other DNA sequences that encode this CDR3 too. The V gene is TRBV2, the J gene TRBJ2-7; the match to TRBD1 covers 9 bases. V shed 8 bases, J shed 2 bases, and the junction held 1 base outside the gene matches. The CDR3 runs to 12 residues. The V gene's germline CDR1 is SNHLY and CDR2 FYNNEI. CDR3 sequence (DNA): TGTGCCAGCGGGACAGGGACCTACGAGCAGTACTTC. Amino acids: CASGTGTYEQYF. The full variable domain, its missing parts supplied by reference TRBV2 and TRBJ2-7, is EPEVTQTPSHQVTQMGQEVILRCVPISNHLYFYWYRQILGQKVEFLVSFYNNEISEKSEIFDDQFSVERPDGSNFTLKIRSTKLEDSAMYFCASGTGTYEQYFGPGTRLTVT.

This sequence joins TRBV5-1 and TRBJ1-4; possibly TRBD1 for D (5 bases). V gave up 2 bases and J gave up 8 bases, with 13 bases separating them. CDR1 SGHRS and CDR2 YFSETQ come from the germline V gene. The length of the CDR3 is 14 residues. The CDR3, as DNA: TGCGCCAGCAGCTTTGGGGGTTCGGGGGAAAAACTGTTTTTT. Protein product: CASSFGGSGEKLFF.

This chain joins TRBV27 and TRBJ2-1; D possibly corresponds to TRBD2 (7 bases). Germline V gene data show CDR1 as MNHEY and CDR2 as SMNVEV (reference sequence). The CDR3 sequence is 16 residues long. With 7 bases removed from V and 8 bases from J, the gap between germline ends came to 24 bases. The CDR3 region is CASNSPGRGGLDEQFF. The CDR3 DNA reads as TGTGCCAGCAACTCCCCGGGGAGGGGGGGGCTCGATGAGCAGTTCTTC.

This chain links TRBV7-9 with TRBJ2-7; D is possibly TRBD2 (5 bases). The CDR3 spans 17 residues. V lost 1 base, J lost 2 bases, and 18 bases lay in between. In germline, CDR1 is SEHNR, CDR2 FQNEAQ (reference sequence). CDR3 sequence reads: CASSLVGASPSTYEQYF. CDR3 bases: TGTGCCAGCAGCTTAGTTGGTGCTAGCCCTAGTACCTACGAGCAGTACTTC.

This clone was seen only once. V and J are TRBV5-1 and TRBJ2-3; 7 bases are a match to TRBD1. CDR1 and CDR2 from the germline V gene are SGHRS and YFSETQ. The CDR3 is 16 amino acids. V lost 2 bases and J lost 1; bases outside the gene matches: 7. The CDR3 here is CASSLLDRAGTDTQYF. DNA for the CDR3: TGCGCCAGCAGCTTACTCGACAGGGCAGGCACAGATACGCAGTATTTT.

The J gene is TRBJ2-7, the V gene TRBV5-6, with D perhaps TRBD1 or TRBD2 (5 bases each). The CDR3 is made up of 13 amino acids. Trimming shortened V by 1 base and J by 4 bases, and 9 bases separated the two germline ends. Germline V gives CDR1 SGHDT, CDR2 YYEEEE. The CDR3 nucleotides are TGTGCCAGCAGCTTGCGAGGGGCTTACGAGCAGTACTTC. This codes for CASSLRGAYEQYF.

The CDR3 DNA is TGTGCCAGTAGTAGGAGAATCCGGGGGACCTCTGGAAACACCATATATTTT. Encoded protein: CASSRRIRGTSGNTIYF. V gene TRBV19 combines with J gene TRBJ1-3; a possible D gene is TRBD1 (5 bases). This CDR3 has 17 amino acids. The V gene lost 4 bases and the J gene lost 0 bases, with 16 bases spanning the gap. CDR1 and CDR2 (germline): LNHDA, SQIVND (reference sequence).

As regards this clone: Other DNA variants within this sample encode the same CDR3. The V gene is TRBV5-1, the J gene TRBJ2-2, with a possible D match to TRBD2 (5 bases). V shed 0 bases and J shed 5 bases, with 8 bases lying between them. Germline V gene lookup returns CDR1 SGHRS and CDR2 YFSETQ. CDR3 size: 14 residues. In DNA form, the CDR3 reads TGCGCCAGCAGCTTGGCCGGGGAGACCGGGGAGCTGTTTTTT. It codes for CASSLAGETGELFF.

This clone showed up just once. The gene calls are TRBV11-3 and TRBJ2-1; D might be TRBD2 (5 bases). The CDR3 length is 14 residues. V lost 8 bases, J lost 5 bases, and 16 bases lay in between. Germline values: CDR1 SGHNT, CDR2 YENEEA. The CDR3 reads CASAIGGSHNEQFF. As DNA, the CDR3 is TGTGCCAGCGCAATTGGCGGGTCCCACAATGAGCAGTTCTTC.

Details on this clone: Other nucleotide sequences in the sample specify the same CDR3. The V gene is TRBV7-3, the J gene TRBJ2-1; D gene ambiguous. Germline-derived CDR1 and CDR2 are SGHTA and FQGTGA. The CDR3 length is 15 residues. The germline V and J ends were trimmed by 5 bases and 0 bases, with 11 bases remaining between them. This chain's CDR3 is CASSLTLSSYNEQFF. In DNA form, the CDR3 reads TGTGCCAGCAGCCTGACTCTCAGCTCCTACAATGAGCAGTTCTTC.

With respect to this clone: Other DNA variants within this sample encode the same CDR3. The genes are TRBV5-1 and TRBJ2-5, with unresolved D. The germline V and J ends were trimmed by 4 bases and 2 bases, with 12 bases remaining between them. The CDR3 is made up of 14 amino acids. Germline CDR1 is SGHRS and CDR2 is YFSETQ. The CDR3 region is CASSRGEPQETQYF. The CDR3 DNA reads TGCGCCAGCAGCCGTGGGGAACCACAAGAGACCCAGTACTTC.

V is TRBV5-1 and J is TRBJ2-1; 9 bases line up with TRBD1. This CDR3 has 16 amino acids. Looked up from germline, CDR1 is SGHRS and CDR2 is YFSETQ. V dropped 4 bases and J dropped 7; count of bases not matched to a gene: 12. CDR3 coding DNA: TGCGCCAGCAGCGGGACCGGGACAGGGTTTCGGAATGAGCAGTTCTTC. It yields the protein CASSGTGTGFRNEQFF.